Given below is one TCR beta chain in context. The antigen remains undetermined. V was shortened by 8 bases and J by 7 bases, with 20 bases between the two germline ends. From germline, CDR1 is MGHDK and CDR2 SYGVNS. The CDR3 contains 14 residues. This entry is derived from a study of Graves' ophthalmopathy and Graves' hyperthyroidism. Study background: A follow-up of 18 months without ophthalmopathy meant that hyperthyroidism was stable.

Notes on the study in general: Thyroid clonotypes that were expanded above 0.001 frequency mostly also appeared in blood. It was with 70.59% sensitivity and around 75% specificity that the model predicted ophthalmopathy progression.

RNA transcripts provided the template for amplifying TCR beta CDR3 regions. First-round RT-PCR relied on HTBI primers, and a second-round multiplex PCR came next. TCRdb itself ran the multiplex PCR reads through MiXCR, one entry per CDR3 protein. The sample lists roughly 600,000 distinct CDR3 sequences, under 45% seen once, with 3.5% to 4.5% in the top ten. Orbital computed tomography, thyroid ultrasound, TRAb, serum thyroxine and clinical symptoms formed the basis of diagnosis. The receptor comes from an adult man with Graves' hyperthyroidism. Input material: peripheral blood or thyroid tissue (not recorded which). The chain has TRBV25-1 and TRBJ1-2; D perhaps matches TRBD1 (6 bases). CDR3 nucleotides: TGTGCCAGCTCGGCCGGGACACCCATCCTTGGCTACACCTTC. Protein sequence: CASSAGTPILGYTF.